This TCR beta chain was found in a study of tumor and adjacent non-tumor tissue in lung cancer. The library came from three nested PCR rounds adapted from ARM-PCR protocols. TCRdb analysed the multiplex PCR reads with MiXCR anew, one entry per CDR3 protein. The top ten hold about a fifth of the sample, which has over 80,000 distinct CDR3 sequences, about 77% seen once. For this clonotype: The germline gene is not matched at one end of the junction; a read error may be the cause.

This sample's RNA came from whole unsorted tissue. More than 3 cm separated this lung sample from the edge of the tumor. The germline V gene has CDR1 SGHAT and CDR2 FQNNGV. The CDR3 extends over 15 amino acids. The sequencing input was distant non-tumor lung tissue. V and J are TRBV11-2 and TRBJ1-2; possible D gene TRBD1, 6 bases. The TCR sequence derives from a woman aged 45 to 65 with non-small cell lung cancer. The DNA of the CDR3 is TGTGTCAGCAGCTCACGACACGAGGGGGACTATGGCTACACCTTC. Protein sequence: CVSSSRHEGDYGYTF.